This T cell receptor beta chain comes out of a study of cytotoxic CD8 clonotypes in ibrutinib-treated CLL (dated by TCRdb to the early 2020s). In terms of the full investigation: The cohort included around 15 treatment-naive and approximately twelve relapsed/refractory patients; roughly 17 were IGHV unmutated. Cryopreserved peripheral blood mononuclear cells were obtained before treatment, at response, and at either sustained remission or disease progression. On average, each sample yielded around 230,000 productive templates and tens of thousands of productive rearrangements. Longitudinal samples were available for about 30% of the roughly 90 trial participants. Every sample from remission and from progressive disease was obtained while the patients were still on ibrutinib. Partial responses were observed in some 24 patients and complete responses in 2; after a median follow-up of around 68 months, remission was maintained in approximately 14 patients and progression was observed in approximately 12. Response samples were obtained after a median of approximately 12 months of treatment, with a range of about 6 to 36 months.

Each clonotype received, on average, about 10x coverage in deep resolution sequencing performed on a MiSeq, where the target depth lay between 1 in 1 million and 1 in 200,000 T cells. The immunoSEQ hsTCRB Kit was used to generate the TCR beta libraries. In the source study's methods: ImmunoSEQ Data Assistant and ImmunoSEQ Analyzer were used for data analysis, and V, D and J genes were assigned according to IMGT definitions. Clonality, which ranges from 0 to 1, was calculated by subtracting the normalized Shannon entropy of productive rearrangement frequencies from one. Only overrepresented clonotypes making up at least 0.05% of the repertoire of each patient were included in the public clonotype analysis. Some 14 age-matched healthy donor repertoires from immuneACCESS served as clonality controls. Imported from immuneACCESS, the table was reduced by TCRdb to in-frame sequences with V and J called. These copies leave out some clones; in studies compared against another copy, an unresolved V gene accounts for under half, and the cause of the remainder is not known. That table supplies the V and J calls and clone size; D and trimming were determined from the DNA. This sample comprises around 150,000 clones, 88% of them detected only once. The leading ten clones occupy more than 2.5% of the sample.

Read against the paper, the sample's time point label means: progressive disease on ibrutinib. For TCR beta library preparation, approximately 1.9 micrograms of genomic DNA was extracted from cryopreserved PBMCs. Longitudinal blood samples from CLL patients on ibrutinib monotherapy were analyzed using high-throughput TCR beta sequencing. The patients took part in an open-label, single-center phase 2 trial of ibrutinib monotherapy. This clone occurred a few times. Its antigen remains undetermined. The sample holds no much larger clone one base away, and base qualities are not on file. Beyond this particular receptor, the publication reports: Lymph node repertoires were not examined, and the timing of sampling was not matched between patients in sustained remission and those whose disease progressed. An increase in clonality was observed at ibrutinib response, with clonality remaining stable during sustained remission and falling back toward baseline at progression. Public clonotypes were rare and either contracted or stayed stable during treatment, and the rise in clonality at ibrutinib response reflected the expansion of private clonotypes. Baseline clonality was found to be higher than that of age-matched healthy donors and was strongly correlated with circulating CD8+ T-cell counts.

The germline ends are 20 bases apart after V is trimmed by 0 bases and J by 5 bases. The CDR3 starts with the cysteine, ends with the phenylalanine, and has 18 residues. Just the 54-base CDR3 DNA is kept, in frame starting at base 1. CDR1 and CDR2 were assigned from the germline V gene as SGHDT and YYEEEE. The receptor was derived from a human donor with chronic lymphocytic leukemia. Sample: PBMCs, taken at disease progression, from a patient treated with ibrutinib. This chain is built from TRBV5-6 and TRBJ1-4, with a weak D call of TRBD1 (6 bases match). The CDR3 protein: CASSLVVGGGAPNEKLFF. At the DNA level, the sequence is TGTGCCAGCAGCTTGGTGGTGGGGGGCGGTGCCCCAAATGAAAAACTGTTTTTT. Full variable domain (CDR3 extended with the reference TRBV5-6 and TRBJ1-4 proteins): DAGVTQSPTHLIKTRGQQVTLRCSPKSGHDTVSWYQQALGQGPQFIFQYYEEEERQRGNFPDRFSGHQFPNYSSELNVNALLLGDSALYLCASSLVVGGGAPNEKLFFGSGTQLSVL.